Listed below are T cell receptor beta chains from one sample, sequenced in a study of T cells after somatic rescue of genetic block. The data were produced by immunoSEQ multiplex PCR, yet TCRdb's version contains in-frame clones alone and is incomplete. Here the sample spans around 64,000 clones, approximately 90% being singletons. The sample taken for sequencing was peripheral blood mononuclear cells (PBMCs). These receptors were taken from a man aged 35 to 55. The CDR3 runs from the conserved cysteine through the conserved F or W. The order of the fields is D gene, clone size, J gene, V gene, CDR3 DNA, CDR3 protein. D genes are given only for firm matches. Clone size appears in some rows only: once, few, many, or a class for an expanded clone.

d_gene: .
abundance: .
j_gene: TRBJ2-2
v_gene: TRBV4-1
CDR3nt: TGCGCCAGCAGCCTACATACAGGAACGAACACCGGGGAGCTGTTTTTT
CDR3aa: CASSLHTGTNTGELFF

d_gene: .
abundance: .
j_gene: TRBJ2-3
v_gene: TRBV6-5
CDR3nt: TGTGCCAGCAGTTCACAGGCAGATACGCAGTATTTT
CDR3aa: CASSSQADTQYF

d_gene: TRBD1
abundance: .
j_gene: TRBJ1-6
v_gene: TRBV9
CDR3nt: TGTGCCAGCAGCGTTCGTGGGACAGGGTTTTCACCCCTCCACTTT
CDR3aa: CASSVRGTGFSPLHF

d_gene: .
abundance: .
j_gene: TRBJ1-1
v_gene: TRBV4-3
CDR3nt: TGCGCCAGCAGCCGGGGGGAGATGAACACTGAAGCTTTCTTT
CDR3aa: CASSRGEMNTEAFF

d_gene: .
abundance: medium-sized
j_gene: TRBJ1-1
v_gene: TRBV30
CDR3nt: TGTGCCTGGAGTCGTAACAGGGTTGAAGCTTTCTTT
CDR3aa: CAWSRNRVEAFF

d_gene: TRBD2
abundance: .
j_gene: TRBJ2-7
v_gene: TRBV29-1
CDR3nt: TGCAGCGCTGAAGGGGAGGGCACCGAGCAGTACTTC
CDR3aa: CSAEGEGTEQYF

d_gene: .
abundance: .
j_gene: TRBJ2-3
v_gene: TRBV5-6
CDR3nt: TGTGCCAGCAGCCTCAGCGGATACCACAGATTTACGCAGTATTTT
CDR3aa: CASSLSGYHRFTQYF

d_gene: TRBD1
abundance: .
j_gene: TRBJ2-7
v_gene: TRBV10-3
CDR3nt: TGTGCCATCAGTGGGGGGACAGGGGGCCACGAGCAGTACTTC
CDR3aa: CAISGGTGGHEQYF

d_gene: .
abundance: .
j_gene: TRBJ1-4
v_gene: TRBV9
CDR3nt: TGTGCCAGCAGCGTGACAGATCATAATGAAAAACTGTTTTTT
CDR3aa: CASSVTDHNEKLFF

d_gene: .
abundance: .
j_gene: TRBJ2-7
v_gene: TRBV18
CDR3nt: TGTGCCAGCTCACACACGGGCAGGGGAAGTGAGCAGTACTTC
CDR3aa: CASSHTGRGSEQYF

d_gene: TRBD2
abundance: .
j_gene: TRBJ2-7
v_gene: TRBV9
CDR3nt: TGTGCCAGCAGCATCGGGACTAGCGCATCCTACGAGCAGTACTTC
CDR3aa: CASSIGTSASYEQYF

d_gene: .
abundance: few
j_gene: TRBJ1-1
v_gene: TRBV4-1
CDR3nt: TGCGCCAGCAGCCAAGTAGTCCGGCAGATGAACACTGAAGCTTTCTTT
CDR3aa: CASSQVVRQMNTEAFF

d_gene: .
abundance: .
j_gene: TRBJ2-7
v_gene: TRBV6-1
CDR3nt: TGTGCCAGCCGTTCTGGGGGCTCCTCATCCGAGCAGTACTTC
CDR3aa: CASRSGGSSSEQYF

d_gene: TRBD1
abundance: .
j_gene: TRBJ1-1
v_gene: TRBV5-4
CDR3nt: TGTGCCAGCGGGGGGCAGGGGGGAACTGAAGCTTTCTTT
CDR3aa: CASGGQGGTEAFF

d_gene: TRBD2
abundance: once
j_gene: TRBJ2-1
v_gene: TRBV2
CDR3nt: TGTGCCAGCAGTGTTAGCGGGAGGTACAATGAGCAGTTCTTC
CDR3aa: CASSVSGRYNEQFF

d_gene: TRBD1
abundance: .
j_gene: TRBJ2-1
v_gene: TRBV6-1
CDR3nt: TGTGCCAGCAGGCTAGATTTAGGGGGCGGTGAGCAGTTCTTC
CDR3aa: CASRLDLGGGEQFF

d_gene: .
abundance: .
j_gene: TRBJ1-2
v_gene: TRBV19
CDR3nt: TGTGCCAGTAGTATTGGCGGTGATAATGGCTACACCTTC
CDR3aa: CASSIGGDNGYTF

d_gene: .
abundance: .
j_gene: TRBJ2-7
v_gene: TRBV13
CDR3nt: TGTGCCAGCAGCTTAGCGAGGCCAAGGGCCCAGGACCCAGCCTTC
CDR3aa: CASSLARPRAQDPAF

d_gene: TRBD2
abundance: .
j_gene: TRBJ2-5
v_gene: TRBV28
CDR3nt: TGTGCCAGCAGCCACGGGACGGGAGGCTGGGAGACCCAGTACTTC
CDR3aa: CASSHGTGGWETQYF

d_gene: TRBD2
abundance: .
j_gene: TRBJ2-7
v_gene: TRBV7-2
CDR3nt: TGTGCCAGCAGCTTGGGGACTAGCGGGACCTACGAGCAGTACTTC
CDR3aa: CASSLGTSGTYEQYF

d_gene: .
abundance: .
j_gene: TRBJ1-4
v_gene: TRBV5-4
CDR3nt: TGTGCCAGCAGCCGATTGGAGACAGGCATTAATGAAAAACTGTTTTTT
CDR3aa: CASSRLETGINEKLFF

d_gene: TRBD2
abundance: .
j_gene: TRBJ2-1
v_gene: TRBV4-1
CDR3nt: TGCGCCAGCAGCCAACGAGCGGGGCAGGGCTTGGATGAGCAGTTCTTC
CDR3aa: CASSQRAGQGLDEQFF

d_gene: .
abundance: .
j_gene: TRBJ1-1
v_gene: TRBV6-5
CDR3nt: TGTGCCAGCAGTTTCGCGGGGCGCCGAGGGAGAGCTTTCTTT
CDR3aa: CASSFAGRRGRAFF